Listed here is a single T cell receptor beta chain. Antigen specificity is unknown. DNA at approximately 200 ng, about 30,000 T cell genomes, went into sorted-subset replicate PCRs. As processed by the authors: With immunoSEQ giving junction-only sequences and no quality scores, filtering differed. Libraries were prepared by immunoSEQ multiplex PCR; TCRdb keeps only in-frame clonotypes and omits some of them. Clone size and V and J calls were adopted from that table, with D and trimming inferred from the DNA. The top ten hold 0.11% of the sample, which has around 620,000 clones, approximately 95% seen once. The CDR3 consists of 15 residues. Per the germline V gene, CDR1 is MDHEN and CDR2 is SYDVKM. Trimming left V 6 bases short and J 0 bases short, with 11 bases between. These data originate in a study of shared clonotypes between healthy human individuals. Overall study context: CD4 naive and CD4 memory each took three plates per donor, while CD8 naive took two and CD8 memory one. Findings and caveats of the study: Lower generation probabilities were found for non-shared clonotypes than for those shared by all four donors.

Naive-designated CD8 cells lacked CD45RO, were positively enriched for CCR7, and omitted terminally differentiated effector memory CD45RA+ cells. The TCR originated in a woman in her 30s in good health. Input material: naive CD8+ T cells sorted from blood. The chain joins TRBV28 to TRBJ1-4; D is uncertain. CDR3 DNA: TGTGCCAGCAGCACGGTCTGGGCAACTAATGAAAAACTGTTTTTT. The encoded protein is CASSTVWATNEKLFF.